Listed here are 6 T cell receptor beta chains from one sample, sequenced in a study of blood T cell repertoires in COVID-19. Assay used: immunoSEQ multiplex PCR; TCRdb lists only in-frame clones, some missing. The table records roughly 130,000 clones, around 79% of them present only once. Sequenced: peripheral blood. These receptors were taken from a woman in her seventies with COVID-19, enrolled during active disease.

This rearrangement joins TRBV11-2 to TRBJ2-3, with TRBD2 as a possible D gene (5 bases). This CDR3 comprises 16 residues. The V and J ends lost 4 bases and 2 bases respectively, with 16 bases between them. The germline V gene encodes CDR1 SGHAT and CDR2 FQNNGV. CDR3 nucleotide sequence: TGTGCCAGCAGCTCCCCTACTAGTTCTCCCACAGATACGCAGTATTTT. This codes for CASSSPTSSPTDTQYF.

V and J are TRBV7-9 and TRBJ1-4, with no clear D. The germline V gene has CDR1 SEHNR and CDR2 FQNEAQ (reference sequence). This CDR3 comprises 14 residues. The germline V and J ends were trimmed by 8 bases and 7 bases, with 17 bases remaining between them. The CDR3 sequence is CASAMYGEFEKLFF. CDR3 DNA: TGTGCCAGCGCGATGTATGGGGAGTTTGAAAAACTGTTTTTT.

This clone was counted ten times or more. This chain joins TRBV28 and TRBJ1-1; D might be TRBD1 (6 bases). Germline loops: CDR1 MDHEN, CDR2 SYDVKM. Trimming removed 2 bases at V and 5 bases at J, with 15 bases between. The CDR3 runs to 15 residues. This CDR3 is CASSLDGGGWTEAFF. CDR3 in DNA: TGTGCCAGCAGTTTAGATGGGGGCGGATGGACTGAAGCTTTCTTT.

This chain connects TRBV28 to TRBJ1-1, with D uncertain. This CDR3 is built from 14 residues. Germline V CDR1 and CDR2: MDHEN, SYDVKM. Trimming took off 3 bases at V and 1 base at J, with 9 bases between the two ends. Here the CDR3 reads CASSLLAENTEAFF. DNA of the CDR3: TGTGCCAGCAGTTTGTTGGCGGAGAACACTGAAGCTTTCTTT.

DNA of the CDR3: TGTGCCAGCAGCTTCTCGAACACTGAAGCTTTCTTT. It is translated as CASSFSNTEAFF. The chain is built from TRBV5-6 and TRBJ1-1, with D uncertain. Trimming shortened V by 2 bases and J by 1 base, and 3 bases separated the two germline ends. The CDR3 loop spans 12 amino acids. Germline V lookup: CDR1 SGHDT, CDR2 YYEEEE. Complete variable domain (other parts from reference TRBV5-6 and TRBJ1-1): DAGVTQSPTHLIKTRGQQVTLRCSPKSGHDTVSWYQQALGQGPQFIFQYYEEEERQRGNFPDRFSGHQFPNYSSELNVNALLLGDSALYLCASSFSNTEAFFGQGTRLTVV.

V and J are TRBV6-1 and TRBJ1-1, with D unclear. CDR1 is MNHNS, CDR2 SASEGT, per germline. Deletions cut 0 bases from V and 5 bases from J, with 10 bases between. The CDR3 runs to 14 residues. CDR3 in amino acids: CASSEAHWRTEAFF. The CDR3 DNA sequence: TGTGCCAGCAGTGAAGCGCATTGGCGGACTGAAGCTTTCTTT.